Sequencing of this T cell receptor (beta chain) was carried out in a study of patients and donors after allogeneic stem cell transplantation. Using its own MiXCR run on the RT-PCR reads, TCRdb lists one record per CDR3 protein. The table shows approximately 200,000 distinct CDR3 sequences, with around 40% occurring only once. The V end was cut by 5 bases, the J end by 0 bases, with 5 bases between. From germline, CDR1 is MNHEY and CDR2 SVGAGI. This CDR3 has 13 residues. The clonotype originates from a human donor who was either an allogeneic HSCT recipient or a stem cell or donor lymphocyte infusion donor (not recorded which). It is not recorded whose cells these are; they may come from a transplant donor. The sample consisted of blood, either unsorted or a sorted T cell fraction (not recorded which). V gene TRBV6-5 combines with J gene TRBJ1-5; D is uncertain. The CDR3 region is CASSPTSNQPQHF. The CDR3 nucleotides read TGTGCCAGCAGTCCCACTAGCAATCAGCCCCAGCATTTT.